This T cell receptor beta chain came from a study of cytomegalovirus exposure and HLA in healthy donors. Study outcomes and limitations: Among TCR beta chains of equal frequency, HLA-associated ones were more clonally expanded in a later analysis.

About this clone: Its antigen is unknown.

A multiplex PCR was run with 60 Vbeta primers and 13 Jbeta primers. Assay: immunoSEQ multiplex PCR; the TCRdb copy retains only in-frame clones and omits some. The sample yields about 130,000 clones, 81% seen once. V dropped 4 bases and J dropped 11 bases, with 15 bases sitting between them. The CDR3 consists of 12 residues. Per the germline V gene, CDR1 is SGHDT and CDR2 is YYEEEE. This sequence was found in a man younger than 30 in good health and CMV-seronegative. The sequenced sample consisted of PBMCs. The chain has TRBV5-6 and TRBJ1-1, with D unresolved. This CDR3 is CASSLAGRLAFF. Written as DNA, the CDR3 is TGTGCCAGCAGCCTGGCCGGGAGGTTGGCTTTCTTT.